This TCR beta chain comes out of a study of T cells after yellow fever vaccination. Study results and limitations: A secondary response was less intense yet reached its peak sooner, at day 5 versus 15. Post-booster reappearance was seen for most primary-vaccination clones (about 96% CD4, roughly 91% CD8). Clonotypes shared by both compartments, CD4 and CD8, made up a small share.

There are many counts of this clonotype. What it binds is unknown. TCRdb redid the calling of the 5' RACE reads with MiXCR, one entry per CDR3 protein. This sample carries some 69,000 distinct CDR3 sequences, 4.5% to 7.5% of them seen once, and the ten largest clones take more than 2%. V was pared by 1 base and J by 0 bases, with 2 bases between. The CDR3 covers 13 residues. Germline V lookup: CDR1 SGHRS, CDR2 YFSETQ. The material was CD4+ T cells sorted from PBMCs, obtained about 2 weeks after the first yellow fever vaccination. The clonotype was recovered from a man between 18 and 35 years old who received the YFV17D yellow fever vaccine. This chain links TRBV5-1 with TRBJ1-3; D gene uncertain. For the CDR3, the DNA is TGCGCCAGCAGCTTGCACTCTGGAAACACCATATATTTT. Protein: CASSLHSGNTIYF.